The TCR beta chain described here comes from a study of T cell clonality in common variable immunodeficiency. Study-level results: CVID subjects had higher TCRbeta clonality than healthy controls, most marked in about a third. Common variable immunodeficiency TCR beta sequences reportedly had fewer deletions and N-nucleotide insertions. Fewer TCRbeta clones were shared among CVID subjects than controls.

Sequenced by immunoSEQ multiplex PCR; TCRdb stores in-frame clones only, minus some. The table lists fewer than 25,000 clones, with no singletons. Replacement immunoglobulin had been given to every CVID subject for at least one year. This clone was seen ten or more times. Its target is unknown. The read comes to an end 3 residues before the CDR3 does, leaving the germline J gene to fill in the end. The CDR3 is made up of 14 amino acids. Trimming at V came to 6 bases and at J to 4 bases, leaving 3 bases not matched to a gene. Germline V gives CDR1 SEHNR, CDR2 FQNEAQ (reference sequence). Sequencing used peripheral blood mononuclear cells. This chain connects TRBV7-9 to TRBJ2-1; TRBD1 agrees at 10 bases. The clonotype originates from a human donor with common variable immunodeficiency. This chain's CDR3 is CASSMGQGYNEQFF. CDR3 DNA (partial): TGTGCCAGCAGTATGGGACAGGGGTACAATGAG. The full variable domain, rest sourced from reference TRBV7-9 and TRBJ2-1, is DTGVSQNPRHKITKRGQNVTFRCDPISEHNRLYWYRQTLGQGPEFLTYFQNEAQLEKSRLLSDRFSAERPKGSFSTLEIQRTEQGDSAMYLCASSMGQGYNEQFFGPGTRLTVL.